In its sample, the clone carrying this T cell receptor beta chain was seen many times. This specimen comes from a study of CD8+CD57+ T cells in acquired aplastic anemia. CDR3 and TCR beta VDJ profiling relied on a genomic DNA template. TCRdb re-called the reads through MiXCR, storing one row per CDR3 protein. The table includes 200,000 or so distinct CDR3 sequences, over 55% detected once. V trimming: 3 bases; J trimming: 7 bases; junction bases outside the gene matches: 10. Germline lookup yields CDR1 SGHDT and CDR2 YYEEEE. The CDR3 has 16 residues. Whoever was chosen for sequencing had shown CD8+CD57+ cell expansion by flow cytometry.

The specimen sequenced was sorted CD4+, CD8+, or CD8+CD57+ T cells (not recorded which) from PBMCs. J is TRBJ2-1 and V is TRBV5-6; 10 nucleotides agree with TRBD1. The receptor comes from a human donor with aplastic anemia. The CDR3 DNA sequence: TGTGCCAGCAGCTCCAGGTCGGGACAGGGGTTGAATGAGCAGTTCTTC. This translates into CASSSRSGQGLNEQFF.